The 28 T cell receptor beta chains below were found in one sample sequenced in a study of T cells after yellow fever vaccination. Each CDR3 protein is one row after TCRdb ran MiXCR on the 5' RACE reads. This table has over 250,000 distinct CDR3 sequences, roughly 5.6% appearing once. The material was CD4+ T cells sorted from PBMCs, obtained on the day of the yellow fever booster vaccination. The receptors were gathered from a man aged 18 to 35 who received the YFV17D yellow fever vaccine.

The V and J genes are TRBV6-5 and TRBJ1-2; D call uncertain. Germline CDR1 reads MNHEY; CDR2 reads SVGAGI. This CDR3 comprises 14 residues. Deletions cut 5 bases from V and 2 bases from J, with 12 bases between. DNA for the CDR3: TGTGCCAGCAGTAGAACACTAAACAACTATGGCTACACCTTC. It yields the protein CASSRTLNNYGYTF.

The sample holds a few counts of this clonotype. V and J are TRBV3-1 and TRBJ1-1, with D uncertain. The CDR3 is 12 residues long. CDR1 and CDR2 (germline): LGHDT, YNNKEL (reference sequence). The germline V and J ends were trimmed by 2 bases and 5 bases, with 6 bases remaining between them. The DNA for the CDR3 is TGTGCCAGCAGCCAACCCGGGACTGAAGCTTTCTTT. Translated, it gives CASSQPGTEAFF.

There are a few counts of this clonotype. CDR3 bases: TGTGCCAGCGGACGCACTGAAGCTTTCTTT. Its translation: CASGRTEAFF. This chain connects TRBV6-5 to TRBJ1-1; D call uncertain. Per the germline V gene, CDR1 is MNHEY and CDR2 is SVGAGI. V was trimmed by 8 bases and J by 4 bases, leaving 5 bases between them. This CDR3 is 10 amino acids long.

The chain recombines TRBV2 with TRBJ2-3; no firm D call. This CDR3 is 12 amino acids long. Trimming left V 4 bases short and J 4 bases short, with 6 bases between. Germline assignment: CDR1 SNHLY and CDR2 FYNNEI. The DNA for the CDR3 is TGTGCCAGCAGTGGGCAGGCAGATACGCAGTATTTT. This sequence encodes CASSGQADTQYF.

The chain is built from TRBV9 and TRBJ2-3, with D perhaps TRBD1 or TRBD2 (5 bases each). Trimming pared 3 bases from V and 4 bases from J, leaving 12 bases between. The germline V gene encodes CDR1 SGDLS and CDR2 YYNGEE. The CDR3 has 14 residues. This chain's CDR3 is CASSDRGFPDTQYF. CDR3 in DNA: TGTGCCAGCAGCGACCGGGGCTTCCCAGATACGCAGTATTTT.

This clonotype was counted a few times. V usage is TRBV7-9 and J usage is TRBJ1-5; D ambiguous. Germline V gene lookup returns CDR1 SEHNR and CDR2 FQNEAQ (reference sequence). CDR3 length: 13 amino acids. Trimming removed 1 base from V and 8 bases from J, with 9 bases in between. Written as DNA, the CDR3 is TGTGCCAGCAGCTTAGGGTTGGGTGAGCCCCAGCATTTT. Translation: CASSLGLGEPQHF.

This clonotype was seen more than once but under ten times. The CDR3, as DNA: TGTGCCAGCAGCCTACGGTCCGGGGAGCTGTTTTTT. The encoded protein is CASSLRSGELFF. The rearrangement links TRBV7-9 to TRBJ2-2; D call uncertain. The length of the CDR3 is 12 residues. Germline V gene lookup returns CDR1 SEHNR and CDR2 FQNEAQ (reference sequence). Trimming stripped 5 bases from V and 6 bases from J, with 7 bases between.

The V gene is TRBV3-1, the J gene TRBJ2-7; D is perhaps TRBD1 (6 bases). The ends were cut back, 0 bases at V and 3 bases at J, with 9 bases in the middle. Germline-derived CDR1 and CDR2 are LGHDT and YNNKEL (reference sequence). This CDR3 spans 14 amino acids. For the CDR3, the DNA is TGTGCCAGCAGCCAAGAGGACAGAGGCTACGAGCAGTACTTC. This codes for CASSQEDRGYEQYF.

This clonotype came up a few times. This sequence joins TRBV5-1 and TRBJ1-2; maybe TRBD1 (6 bases). Trimming pared 2 bases from V and 2 bases from J, leaving 13 bases between. Germline V CDR1 and CDR2: SGHRS, YFSETQ. The CDR3 contains 15 residues. In nucleotides, the CDR3 is TGCGCCAGCAGCTTAAACAGGGTGACCAACTATGGCTACACCTTC. Its translation: CASSLNRVTNYGYTF.

A few counts support this clonotype. The rearrangement links TRBV4-1 to TRBJ1-5; no firm D call. The CDR3 runs to 14 residues. Trimming stripped 1 base from V and 4 bases from J, with 8 bases between. Per germline, CDR1 MGHRA and CDR2 YSYEKL. CDR3 residues: CASSQVGGNQPQHF. The CDR3 DNA reads TGCGCCAGCAGCCAAGTCGGAGGAAATCAGCCCCAGCATTTT.

This chain joins TRBV6-2 or TRBV6-3 and TRBJ1-2; unclear D gene. This CDR3 has 14 residues. Germline CDR1 reads MNHEY; CDR2 reads SVGEGT. V shed 0 bases and J shed 5 bases, with 10 bases lying between them. The CDR3 reads CASSYSPGLYGYTF. In DNA form, the CDR3 reads TGTGCCAGCAGTTACTCTCCCGGGCTGTATGGCTACACCTTC.

The rearrangement uses TRBV20-1 and TRBJ1-6; D is unresolved. The CDR3 runs 15 residues. Trimming stripped 0 bases from V and 4 bases from J, with 10 bases between. Looked up from germline, CDR1 is DFQATT and CDR2 is SNEGSKA (reference sequence). The CDR3 sequence is CSARDHPAYNSPLHF. The CDR3 DNA reads as TGCAGTGCTAGAGATCACCCGGCTTATAATTCACCCCTCCACTTT.

This clonotype was seen a few times. The rearrangement uses TRBV10-1 and TRBJ1-1, with D tentatively TRBD1 (5 bases). The germline V and J ends were trimmed by 2 bases and 5 bases, with 12 bases remaining between them. Germline V gene data show CDR1 as WNHNN and CDR2 as SYGVQD (reference sequence). This CDR3 is built from 14 residues. CDR3 nucleotides: TGCGCCAGCAGTGAGGCAGGGATGGGGACTGAAGCTTTCTTT. Amino acids: CASSEAGMGTEAFF.

This clonotype was counted only a few times. This chain connects TRBV5-4 to TRBJ2-3; no clear D gene. CDR3 length: 14 amino acids. Germline CDR1 and CDR2: SGHNT and YYREEE (reference sequence). V was cut by 4 bases and J by 4 bases, with 13 bases left in between. The CDR3 bases are TGTGCCAGCAGCGTACGGTTGGGCGCAGATACGCAGTATTTT. Its protein product is CASSVRLGADTQYF. The full variable domain, in which reference TRBV5-4 and TRBJ2-3 provide the parts outside the CDR3, is ETGVTQSPTHLIKTRGQQVTLRCSSQSGHNTVSWYQQALGQGPQFIFQYYREEENGRGNFPPRFSGLQFPNYSSELNVNALELDDSALYLCASSVRLGADTQYFGPGTRLTVL.

At least ten counts were recorded for this clonotype. The chain carries TRBV21-1 and TRBJ1-4; no check of the table's D call, TRBD1, against the DNA was made. TRBV21-1 is classified as a pseudogene. This CDR3 region has 16 residues. CDR3 loop: CASTHHPGQGQEKLFF. CDR3 coding DNA: TGTGCCAGCACCCACCACCCGGGACAAGGACAAGAAAAACTGTTTTTT.

This clonotype has more than one count but fewer than ten. V is TRBV3-1 and J is TRBJ2-7; TRBD1 agrees at 7 bases. V was pared by 6 bases and J by 6 bases, with 17 bases of the junction left unmatched. Per the germline V gene, CDR1 is LGHDT and CDR2 is YNNKEL (reference sequence). This CDR3 is 16 amino acids long. The CDR3: CASSRTTGVTAGEQYV. The CDR3 coding sequence is TGTGCCAGCAGTCGGACAACAGGGGTCACTGCGGGCGAGCAGTACGTC.

This clonotype was observed a handful of times. The CDR3 DNA follows: TGTGCCAGCAGCCTGTCCGGGACAGGGTATCAGCCCCAGCATTTT. It specifies CASSLSGTGYQPQHF. The V and J genes are TRBV7-8 and TRBJ1-5; 9 bases align to TRBD1. This CDR3 is built from 15 residues. The trim removed 5 bases at V and 5 bases at J, leaving 7 bases unmatched. Germline V gene data show CDR1 as SGHVS and CDR2 as FQNEAQ.

Many counts were recorded for this clonotype. The V and J genes are TRBV5-1 and TRBJ2-1; D perhaps matches TRBD1 (6 bases). The germline CDR1 and CDR2 sequences are SGHRS and YFSETQ. The V end was cut by 3 bases, the J end by 8 bases, with 12 bases between. This CDR3 has 13 residues. The CDR3 protein is CASSSNRDHEQFF. In DNA, the CDR3 is TGCGCCAGCAGCTCGAACAGGGACCATGAGCAGTTCTTC.

Ten or more counts support this clonotype. J is TRBJ2-3 and V is TRBV4-3; 10 nucleotides line up with TRBD2. The CDR3 loop spans 14 amino acids. Germline assignment: CDR1 LGHNA and CDR2 YSLEER. J gave up 14 bases and V 0 bases, and 8 bases lay outside the gene matches. The CDR3 protein is CASSQEKERGGPYF. The CDR3 bases are TGCGCCAGCAGCCAAGAAAAGGAGCGGGGGGGCCCGTATTTT.

This chain links TRBV9 with TRBJ2-3; TRBD2 agrees at 11 bases. Germline assignment: CDR1 SGDLS and CDR2 YYNGEE. The junction had 11 bases not matched to a gene; V was cut back by 0 bases and J by 2 bases. The CDR3 loop spans 19 amino acids. CDR3 sequence: CASSVASTSGGLLTDTQYF. The CDR3 bases are TGTGCCAGCAGCGTAGCTTCCACTAGCGGGGGCCTCCTCACAGATACGCAGTATTTT. The whole variable domain, filled in from reference TRBV9 and TRBJ2-3, reads DSGVTQTPKHLITATGQRVTLRCSPRSGDLSVYWYQQSLDQGLQFLIQYYNGEERAKGNILERFSAQQFPDLHSELNLSSLELGDSALYFCASSVASTSGGLLTDTQYFGPGTRLTVL.

CDR3 nucleotides: TGTGCCAGCTCACCATTGGCAGAAACCCACTCTGGAAACACCATATATTTT. The encoded protein is CASSPLAETHSGNTIYF. This chain uses TRBV18 with TRBJ1-3; no definite D call. The CDR3 spans 17 residues. The V gene's germline CDR1 is KGHSH and CDR2 LQKENI. V was trimmed by 2 bases and J by 0 bases, leaving 14 bases between them.

The CDR3 region is CATSRGLAGGPNEQFF. Written as DNA, the CDR3 is TGTGCCACCAGCAGGGGACTAGCGGGGGGACCTAATGAGCAGTTCTTC. The rearrangement joins TRBV15 to TRBJ2-1; 15 nucleotides agree with TRBD2. Germline CDR1 and CDR2: LNHNV and YYDKDF (reference sequence). V shed 3 bases and J 7 bases; nucleotides not matched to a gene: 4. The CDR3 runs to 16 residues.

This clonotype was detected only a few times. The chain couples TRBV20-1 to TRBJ1-1, with D unresolved. V gave up 6 bases and J gave up 1 base, with 12 bases separating them. Germline CDR1 DFQATT, CDR2 SNEGSKA (reference sequence). The CDR3 contains 13 residues. CDR3 sequence: CSARTLKNTEAFF. Here the CDR3 DNA reads TGCAGTGCCCGCACCCTAAAGAACACTGAAGCTTTCTTT.

This clonotype was seen more than once but under ten times. The chain couples TRBV7-9 to TRBJ2-7; D may be TRBD1 or TRBD2 (6 bases each). Per the germline V gene, CDR1 is SEHNR and CDR2 is FQNEAQ (reference sequence). CDR3 length equals 16 residues. V was shortened by 5 bases and J by 2 bases, with 19 bases between the two germline ends. The CDR3 spells CASSPLGGQPTYEQYF. For the CDR3, the DNA is TGTGCCAGCAGCCCACTGGGGGGCCAGCCAACCTACGAGCAGTACTTC.

The genes are TRBV5-1 and TRBJ2-3; 8 nucleotides align to TRBD1. V dropped 0 bases and J dropped 4; count of bases not matched to a gene: 7. The CDR3 is 16 residues long. Germline V gene sequence: CDR1 SGHRS, CDR2 YFSETQ. The CDR3 nucleotides read TGCGCCAGCAGCTTGGCCGGGCAGGGGGCAGCAGATACGCAGTATTTT. This codes for CASSLAGQGAADTQYF.

V usage is TRBV5-5 and J usage is TRBJ1-1, with D perhaps TRBD1 (5 bases). The germline gives CDR1 SGHKS, CDR2 YYEKEE (reference sequence). V lost 7 bases and J lost 3, with 13 bases in between. CDR3 size: 13 residues. CDR3 coding DNA: TGTGCCAGCTTTTTCGGGGGGGACACTGAAGCTTTCTTT. Translated, it gives CASFFGGDTEAFF.

The chain joins TRBV15 to TRBJ2-3, with D possibly called TRBD1 or TRBD2 (5 bases each). This CDR3 has 13 amino acids. V lost 3 bases and J lost 2, with 6 bases in between. The V gene's germline CDR1 is LNHNV and CDR2 YYDKDF (reference sequence). CDR3 DNA: TGTGCCACCAGCAGGGGACCCACAGATACGCAGTATTTT. Its protein product is CATSRGPTDTQYF.

This clonotype was detected ten times or more. V usage is TRBV5-6 and J usage is TRBJ2-2; tentatively, D is TRBD2 (5 bases). The CDR3 consists of 14 residues. CDR1 is SGHDT and CDR2 is YYEEEE in the germline V gene. The V gene lost 1 base and the J gene lost 5 bases, with 9 bases spanning the gap. The CDR3 is CASSLLGGTGELFF. CDR3 in DNA: TGTGCCAGCAGCTTGTTGGGCGGGACCGGGGAGCTGTTTTTT.